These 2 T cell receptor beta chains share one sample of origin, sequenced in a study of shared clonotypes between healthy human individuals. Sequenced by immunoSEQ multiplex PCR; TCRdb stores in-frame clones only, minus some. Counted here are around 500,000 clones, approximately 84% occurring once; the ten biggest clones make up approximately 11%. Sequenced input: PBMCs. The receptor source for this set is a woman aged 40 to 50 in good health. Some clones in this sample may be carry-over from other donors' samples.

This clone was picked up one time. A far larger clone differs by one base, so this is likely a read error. In DNA form, the CDR3 reads TGTGCCAGCAGTGGGGGTGACTCCACTGAAGATTTCTTT. It yields the protein CASSGGDSTEDFF. The chain is built from TRBV2 and TRBJ1-1; D is ambiguous. Germline V gene lookup returns CDR1 SNHLY and CDR2 FYNNEI. This CDR3 is 13 amino acids long.

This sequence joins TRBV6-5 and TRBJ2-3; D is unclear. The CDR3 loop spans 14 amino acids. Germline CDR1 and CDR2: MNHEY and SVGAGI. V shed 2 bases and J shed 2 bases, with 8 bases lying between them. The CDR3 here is CASSYGVATDTQYF. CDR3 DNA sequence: TGTGCCAGCAGTTACGGGGTCGCCACAGATACGCAGTATTTT.